This TCR beta chain derives from a study of blood T cell repertoires in COVID-19. The CDR3 sequence is 14 residues long. With V trimmed by 10 bases and J by 1 base, 4 bases remained unmatched. Per the germline V gene, CDR1 is MDHEN and CDR2 is SYDVKM. TCRdb keeps only in-frame clones here, not all; method: immunoSEQ multiplex PCR. The data hold some 260,000 clones, with roughly 85% observed a single time. The sample holds a few counts of this clone. Sequencing was done on a sample of peripheral blood. The genes are TRBV28 and TRBJ1-6; 7 nucleotides match TRBD1. This receptor was obtained from a young woman with acute or convalescent COVID-19. The CDR3 spells CATGTASYNSPLHF. The DNA for the CDR3 is TGTGCCACCGGGACAGCGTCCTATAATTCACCCCTCCACTTT.